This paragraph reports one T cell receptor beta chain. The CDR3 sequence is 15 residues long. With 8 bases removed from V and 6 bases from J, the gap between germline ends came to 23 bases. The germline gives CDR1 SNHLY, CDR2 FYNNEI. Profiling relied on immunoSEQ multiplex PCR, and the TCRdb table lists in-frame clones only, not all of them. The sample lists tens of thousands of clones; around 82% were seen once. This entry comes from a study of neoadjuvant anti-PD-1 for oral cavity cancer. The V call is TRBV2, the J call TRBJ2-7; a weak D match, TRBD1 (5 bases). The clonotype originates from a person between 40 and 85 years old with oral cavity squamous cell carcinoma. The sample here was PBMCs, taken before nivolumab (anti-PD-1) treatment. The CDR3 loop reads CASLSQGAGISEQYF. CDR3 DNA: TGTGCCAGCCTAAGTCAAGGGGCAGGAATCTCCGAGCAGTACTTC.